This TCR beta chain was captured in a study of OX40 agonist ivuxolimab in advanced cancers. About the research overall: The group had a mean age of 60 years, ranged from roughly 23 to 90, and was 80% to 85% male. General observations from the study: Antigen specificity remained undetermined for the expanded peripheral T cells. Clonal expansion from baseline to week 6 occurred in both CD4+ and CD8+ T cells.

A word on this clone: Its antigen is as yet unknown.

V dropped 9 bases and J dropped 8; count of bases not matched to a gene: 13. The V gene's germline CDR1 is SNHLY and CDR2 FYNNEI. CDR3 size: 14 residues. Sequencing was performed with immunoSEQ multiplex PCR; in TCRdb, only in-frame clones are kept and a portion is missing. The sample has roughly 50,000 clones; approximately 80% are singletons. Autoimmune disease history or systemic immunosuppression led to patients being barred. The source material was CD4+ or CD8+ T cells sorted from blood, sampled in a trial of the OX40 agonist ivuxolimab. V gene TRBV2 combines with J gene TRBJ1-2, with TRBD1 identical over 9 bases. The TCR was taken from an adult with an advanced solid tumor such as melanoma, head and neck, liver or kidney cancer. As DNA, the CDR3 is TGTGCCAGTCGGGACAGGGCGCTGCTTAGGGGCTACACCTTC. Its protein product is CASRDRALLRGYTF.